This is a list of T cell receptor beta chains from one sample in a study of identical twins. TCRdb re-derived calls from the 5' RACE reads in MiXCR, one entry per CDR3 protein. This sample has about 720,000 distinct CDR3 sequences, with 8.6% found just once. The same sample was also used in a study of yellow fever vaccine responses in identical twins.

Sequencing used PBMCs. The receptors were gathered from a woman under 30 in good health. The CDR3 runs from the conserved cysteine through the conserved F or W. D genes are given only for firm matches. Size tells how often a clone was seen (once, few, many) or the class of an expanded clone, and some rows leave it out.

V gene	D gene	J gene	clone size	CDR3 length	CDR3 protein	CDR3 DNA
TRBV7-9	TRBD1	TRBJ2-3	.	14	CASSSRDRGNTQYF	TGTGCCAGCAGCTCCCGGGACAGGGGGAATACGCAGTATTTT
TRBV7-9	.	TRBJ1-1	.	13	CASRRVKDTEAFF	TGTGCCAGCAGACGGGTTAAGGACACTGAAGCTTTCTTT
TRBV9	.	TRBJ2-3	many	13	CASSVVSTDTQYF	TGTGCCAGCAGCGTAGTTAGCACAGATACGCAGTATTTT
TRBV11-2	.	TRBJ2-7	.	16	CASSLGASRLSYEQYF	TGTGCCAGCAGCTTAGGTGCCAGTCGCTTGTCCTACGAGCAGTACTTC
TRBV4-1	.	TRBJ2-2	few	15	CASSQDPGNTGELFF	TGCGCCAGCAGCCAAGATCCGGGGAACACCGGGGAGCTGTTTTTT
TRBV9	TRBD2	TRBJ2-5	many	16	CASSVVPAGAQETQYF	TGTGCCAGCAGCGTAGTTCCAGCGGGGGCCCAAGAGACCCAGTACTTC
TRBV5-5	TRBD1	TRBJ1-6	.	14	CASSFTGDNSPLHF	TGTGCCAGCAGCTTCACAGGGGATAATTCACCCCTCCACTTT
TRBV3-1	.	TRBJ1-1	many	14	CASSTRVMNTEAFF	TGTGCCAGCAGCACCAGGGTGATGAACACTGAAGCTTTCTTT
TRBV4-2	.	TRBJ2-1	many	15	CASSQEVGRYNEQFF	TGTGCCAGCAGCCAAGAGGTGGGTAGGTACAATGAGCAGTTCTTC
TRBV5-6	.	TRBJ2-1	.	13	CASTIGGANEQFF	TGTGCCAGCACCATAGGAGGGGCCAATGAGCAGTTCTTC
TRBV6-5	.	TRBJ1-1	few	17	CASSYAGPQPLNTEAFF	TGTGCCAGCAGTTACGCGGGACCCCAACCGTTGAACACTGAAGCTTTCTTT
TRBV20-1	.	TRBJ2-7	few	14	CSAPKLQGKGEQYF	TGCAGTGCTCCGAAATTACAGGGTAAAGGCGAGCAGTACTTC
TRBV7-2	.	TRBJ2-1	.	15	CASSLGPQRSNEQFF	TGTGCCAGCAGCTTGGGGCCCCAGCGGAGCAATGAGCAGTTCTTC
TRBV19	TRBD2	TRBJ2-1	.	17	CASIRTSGGAGYNEQFF	TGTGCCAGTATTAGGACTAGCGGGGGGGCAGGGTACAATGAGCAGTTCTTC
TRBV20-1	.	TRBJ2-7	.	12	CSAIKGDYEQYF	TGCAGTGCGATAAAGGGAGATTACGAGCAGTACTTC
TRBV6-2/TRBV6-3	TRBD1	TRBJ2-5	few	16	CASRTLTGARKETQYF	TGTGCCAGCAGGACCCTAACAGGGGCGAGGAAAGAGACCCAGTACTTC
TRBV5-1	TRBD1	TRBJ2-1	many	14	CASSQTTGSDEQFF	TGCGCCAGCAGCCAAACGACAGGGAGCGATGAGCAGTTCTTC
TRBV9	.	TRBJ2-2	many	14	CASSVGASPGELFF	TGTGCCAGCAGCGTAGGGGCTAGTCCCGGGGAGCTGTTTTTT
TRBV15	.	TRBJ2-7	few	16	CATSREDGASSYEQYF	TGTGCCACCAGCAGAGAAGACGGGGCCAGCTCCTACGAGCAGTACTTC
TRBV6-5	.	TRBJ2-4	few	16	CASSYSGGGAKNIQYF	TGTGCCAGCAGTTACTCGGGAGGGGGGGCCAAAAACATTCAGTACTTC
TRBV4-3	.	TRBJ2-7	many	15	CASSQDFAGVYEQYF	TGCGCCAGCAGCCAAGATTTCGCAGGTGTCTACGAGCAGTACTTC
TRBV6-5	TRBD2	TRBJ2-3	few	15	CASSYRRGGTDTQYF	TGTGCCAGCAGTTACCGGCGGGGGGGCACAGATACGCAGTATTTT
TRBV5-5	TRBD2	TRBJ2-4	.	15	CASSLEASGLNIQYF	TGTGCCAGCAGCTTGGAGGCTAGCGGGCTAAACATTCAGTACTTC
TRBV12-3/TRBV12-4	.	TRBJ1-5	many	16	CASSRLTANSNQPQHF	TGTGCCAGCAGTCGCCTGACAGCTAATAGCAATCAGCCCCAGCATTTT
TRBV6-1	TRBD2	TRBJ2-1	.	18	CASSHSSGRGVSYNEQFF	TGTGCCAGCAGTCATTCTAGCGGGAGGGGAGTCTCCTACAATGAGCAGTTCTTC
TRBV6-1	.	TRBJ2-5	.	15	CASRDTTGYQETQYF	TGTGCCAGCAGGGATACGACAGGTTACCAAGAGACCCAGTACTTC
TRBV4-3	TRBD2	TRBJ2-1	.	17	CASSQTTSGRARNERFF	TGCGCCAGCAGCCAAACCACTAGCGGGAGGGCAAGAAATGAGCGGTTCTTC
TRBV7-6	.	TRBJ2-3	few	14	CASSYRASTDTQYF	TGTGCCAGCAGCTATAGGGCCAGCACAGATACGCAGTATTTT
TRBV27	TRBD1	TRBJ1-3	few	14	CASIPDRAGNTIYF	TGTGCCAGCATTCCAGACAGGGCGGGAAACACCATATATTTT
TRBV28	TRBD1	TRBJ2-7	.	15	CASSIPGQGVREQYF	TGTGCCAGCAGTATCCCGGGACAGGGGGTGAGGGAGCAGTACTTC
TRBV11-2	.	TRBJ1-1	few	13	CASSLDTGTEAFF	TGTGCCAGCAGCTTAGACACAGGCACTGAAGCTTTCTTT